This TCR beta chain originates from a study of blood T cell repertoires in COVID-19 (dated by TCRdb to the early 2020s). General notes on the study: Collaborator samples came from the United States, Italy and Spain and covered acute and convalescent phases of COVID-19. The material from the prospective study consisted of cDNA or gDNA derived from T cells, B-cell-depleted T cells, or PBMCs. Deeply sampled blood TCRbeta repertoires from subjects exposed to, actively infected with, or recovered from COVID-19 were included in the dataset. The repertoires were made available in a free public database intended to serve as a resource for research on the immune response to SARS-CoV-2. The samples were drawn from the first 160 participants of the ongoing ImmuneRACE study and from 1,254 subjects provided by 6 global collaborators. The sample metadata nearly always contained a de-identified subject ID, COVID-19 status, age in years and sex. Where available, HLA class I and class II types were obtained from metadata supplied by the sample provider rather than from assay-based typing.

In Seattle, one collaborating source enrolled patients while the infection was active and tracked those patients longitudinally over the course of disease. Whole blood was collected in K2EDTA tubes by collaborating institutions according to the institutions' own protocols. For TCRbeta analysis, collaborator samples were shipped as frozen whole blood, as isolated PBMCs, or as DNA extracted from either sample type. This clone turned up a few times. Its target antigen remains unknown. Within one base of it there is no much larger clone, and no base qualities were kept. The immunoSEQ Assay, a bias-controlled multiplex PCR, was used to amplify TCRbeta CDR3 regions from genomic DNA. As for the authors' bioinformatics: The number of nucleated cells in each sample was estimated from the amplification of reference gene primers within the assay. To quantify the absolute abundance of each unique TCRbeta CDR3 rearrangement, sequence reads were collapsed and filtered. Productive Simpson clonality was computed per sample as the square root of Simpson's diversity index over productive rearrangements. TCRdb retrieved this table from immuneACCESS and kept in-frame rearrangements only. Not all clones are present; in checked studies, unresolved V genes account for under half, and no reason is known for the remainder. The V and J calls and clone size were taken over from that table, and D and trimming were inferred from the DNA. The sample profile shows 75,000 to 95,000 clones; about 74% of them were found once. The ten largest clones take up approximately 4.1% of the sample.

Summary of the overall study and its limitations: The amount of clinical and demographic metadata varied by source and participant and was provided uncurated.

Sequenced: peripheral blood. This sequence was found in a man between 70 and 80 years old with COVID-19, enrolled during active disease.

The DNA sequence is as follows: TGTGCCTGGAGTGGGGGACAGGCAAGTCAGCCCCAGCATTTT. Its coded protein is CAWSGGQASQPQHF. Here the chain combines TRBV30 and TRBJ1-5; 8 bases in the middle match TRBD1. CDR1 and CDR2, per the germline V gene (reference sequence), are GTSNPN and SVGIG. Germline trimming amounts to 1 base on V and 6 bases on J, with 5 as the count of junction bases outside the gene matches. The CDR3 holds 14 amino acids from the cysteine to the phenylalanine. Only the CDR3 DNA stays, 42 bases, in frame from base 1.